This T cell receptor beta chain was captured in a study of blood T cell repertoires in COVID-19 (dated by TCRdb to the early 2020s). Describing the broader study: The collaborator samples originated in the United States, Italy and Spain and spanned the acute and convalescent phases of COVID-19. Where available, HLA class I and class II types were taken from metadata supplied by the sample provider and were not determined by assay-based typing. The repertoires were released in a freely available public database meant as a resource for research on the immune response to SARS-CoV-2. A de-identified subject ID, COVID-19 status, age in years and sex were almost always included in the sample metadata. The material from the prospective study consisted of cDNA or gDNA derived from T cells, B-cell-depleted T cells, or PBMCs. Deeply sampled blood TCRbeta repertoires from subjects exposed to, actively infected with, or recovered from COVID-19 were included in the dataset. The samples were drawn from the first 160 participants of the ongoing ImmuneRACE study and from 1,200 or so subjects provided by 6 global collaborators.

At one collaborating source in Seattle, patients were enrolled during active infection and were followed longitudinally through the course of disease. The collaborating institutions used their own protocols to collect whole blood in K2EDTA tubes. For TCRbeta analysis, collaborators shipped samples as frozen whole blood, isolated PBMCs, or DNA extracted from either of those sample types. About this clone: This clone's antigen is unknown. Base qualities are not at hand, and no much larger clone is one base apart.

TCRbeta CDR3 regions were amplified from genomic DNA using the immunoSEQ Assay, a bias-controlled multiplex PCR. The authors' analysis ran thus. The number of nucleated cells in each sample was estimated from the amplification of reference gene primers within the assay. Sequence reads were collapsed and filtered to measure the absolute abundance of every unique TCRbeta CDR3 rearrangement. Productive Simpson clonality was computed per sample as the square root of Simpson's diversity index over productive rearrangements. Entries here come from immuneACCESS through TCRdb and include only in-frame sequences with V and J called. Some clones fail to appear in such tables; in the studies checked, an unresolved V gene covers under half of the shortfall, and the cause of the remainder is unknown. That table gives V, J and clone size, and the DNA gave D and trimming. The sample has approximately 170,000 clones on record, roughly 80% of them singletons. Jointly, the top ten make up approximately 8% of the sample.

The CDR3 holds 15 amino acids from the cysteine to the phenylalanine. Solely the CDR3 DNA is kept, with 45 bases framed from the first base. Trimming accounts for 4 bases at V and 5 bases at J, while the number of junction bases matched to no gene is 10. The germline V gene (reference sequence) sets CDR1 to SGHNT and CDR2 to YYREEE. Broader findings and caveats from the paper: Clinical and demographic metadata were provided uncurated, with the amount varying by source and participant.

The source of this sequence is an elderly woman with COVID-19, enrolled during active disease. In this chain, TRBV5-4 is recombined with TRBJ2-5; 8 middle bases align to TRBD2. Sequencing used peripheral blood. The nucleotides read TGTGCCAGCAGCCTCATGAGCGGGAGTGGGGAGACCCAGTACTTC. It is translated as CASSLMSGSGETQYF.